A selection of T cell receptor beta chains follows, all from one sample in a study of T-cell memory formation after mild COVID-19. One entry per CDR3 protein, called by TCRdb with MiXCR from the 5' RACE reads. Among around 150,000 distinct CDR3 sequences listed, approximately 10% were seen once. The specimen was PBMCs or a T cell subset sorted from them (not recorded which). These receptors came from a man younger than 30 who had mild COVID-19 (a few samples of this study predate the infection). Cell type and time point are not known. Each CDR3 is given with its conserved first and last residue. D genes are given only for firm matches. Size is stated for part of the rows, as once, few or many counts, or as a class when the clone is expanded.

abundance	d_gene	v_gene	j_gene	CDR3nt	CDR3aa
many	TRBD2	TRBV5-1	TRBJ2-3	TGCGCCAGCAGCTTGAGGGATAGCGGGTCCACAGATACGCAGTATTTT	CASSLRDSGSTDTQYF
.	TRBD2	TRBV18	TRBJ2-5	TGTGCCAGCTCACCACTCGTCCTAGCGGGGTCCCAAGAGACCCAGTACTTC	CASSPLVLAGSQETQYF
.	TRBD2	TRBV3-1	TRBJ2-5	TGTGCCAGCAGCGCCCGCGGCGGGGGGCAAGAGACCCAGTACTTC	CASSARGGGQETQYF
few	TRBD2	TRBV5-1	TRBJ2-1	TGCGCCAGCAGCTCCCTAGCGGGGGGGCAGAATGAGCAGTTCTTC	CASSSLAGGQNEQFF
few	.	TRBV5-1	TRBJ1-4	TGCGCCAGCAGCTTGGGTCCAGGGAACGGTGAAAAACTGTTTTTT	CASSLGPGNGEKLFF
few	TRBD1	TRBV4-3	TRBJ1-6	TGCGCCAGCAGCCAAGACAGGGGGCTTACACCCCTCCACTTT	CASSQDRGLTPLHF
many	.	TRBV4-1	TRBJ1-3	TGCGCCAGCAGCCGCTACCGGGACTATGGAAACACCATATATTTT	CASSRYRDYGNTIYF
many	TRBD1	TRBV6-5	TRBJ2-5	TGTGCCAGCAGTCAATGGACAGGGCTTGGAGAGACCCAGTACTTC	CASSQWTGLGETQYF
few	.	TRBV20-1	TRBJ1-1	TGCAGTGCTAGAGATCCCGCGAAGGCGAACACTGAAGCTTTCTTT	CSARDPAKANTEAFF
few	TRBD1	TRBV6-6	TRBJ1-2	TGTGCCAGCAGTTACCCTGGGACAGGGCGAGGGCTAAGGACCTTC	CASSYPGTGRGLRTF
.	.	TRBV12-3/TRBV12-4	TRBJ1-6	TGTGCCAGCAGTTTATCCAGGGGAGGGGTAGGCTATAATTCACCCCTCCACTTT	CASSLSRGGVGYNSPLHF
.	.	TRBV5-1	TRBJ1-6	TGCGCCAGCAGCTTGGACCCGGAGTTAACCCTCCACTTT	CASSLDPELTLHF
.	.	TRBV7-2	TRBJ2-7	TGTGCCAGCAGCTTAGTGTTGGGCAGCCCCTACGAGCAGTACTTC	CASSLVLGSPYEQYF
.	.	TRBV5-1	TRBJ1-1	TGCGCCAGCAGCTTGGACAGGGTCTGGGGTGAAGCTTTCTTT	CASSLDRVWGEAFF
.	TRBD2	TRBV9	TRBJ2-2	TGTGCCAGCAGCTCTCCCCCGGGACTAGCGGGGGACACCGGGGAGCTGTTTTTT	CASSSPPGLAGDTGELFF
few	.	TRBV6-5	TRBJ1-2	TGTGCCACCACGGGCGGGAGCGGCTACACCTTC	CATTGGSGYTF
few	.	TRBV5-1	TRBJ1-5	TGCGCCAGCAGCTTGGCAGGGCCACCCGCTACCCAGCATTTT	CASSLAGPPATQHF
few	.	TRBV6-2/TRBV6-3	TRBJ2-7	TGTGCCAGCAGTGACCCGTTGGCGGAGCAGTACTTC	CASSDPLAEQYF
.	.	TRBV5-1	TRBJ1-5	TGCGCCAGCAGCTTGGTTGCGGGCCTCGGGCCCCAGCATTTT	CASSLVAGLGPQHF
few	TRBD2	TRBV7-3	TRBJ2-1	TGTGCCAGCAGAATAGCGGGGGGGGACAATGAGCAGTTCTTC	CASRIAGGDNEQFF
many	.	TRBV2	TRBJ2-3	TGTGCCAGCAGGGGGAGAGGGGCTTTCGCAGATACGCAGTATTTT	CASRGRGAFADTQYF
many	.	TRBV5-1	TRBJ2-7	TGCGCCAGCAACCGCCTAGGACAGCACTACGAGCAGTACTTC	CASNRLGQHYEQYF
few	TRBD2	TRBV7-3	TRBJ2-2	TGTGCCAGCAGCCGGGTCGGGGGGGCCGGAGCGAACACCGGGGAGCTGTTTTTT	CASSRVGGAGANTGELFF
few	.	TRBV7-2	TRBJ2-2	TGTGCCAGCAGCCCCCTCAGGGGCAGAACCGGGGAGCTGTTTTTT	CASSPLRGRTGELFF
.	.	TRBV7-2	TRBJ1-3	TGTGCCAGCAGCCAGACAGTGTCTGGAAACACCATATATTTT	CASSQTVSGNTIYF
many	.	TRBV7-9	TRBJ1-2	TGTGCCAGCAGCTTGGGGGATGGCTACACCTTC	CASSLGDGYTF
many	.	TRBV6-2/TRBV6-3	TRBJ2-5	TGTGCCACTACCATCGATAGGGATCAAGAGACCCAGTACTTC	CATTIDRDQETQYF
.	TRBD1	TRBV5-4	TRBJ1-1	TGTGCCAGCAGCCACACGACAGGGGAAGCTTTCTTT	CASSHTTGEAFF
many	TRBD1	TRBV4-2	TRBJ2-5	TGTGCCAGCAGCCAAGCCCCGACAGGGGGAACGGAGACCCAGTACTTC	CASSQAPTGGTETQYF
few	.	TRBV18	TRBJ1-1	TGTGCCAGCTCACCCGTGTCGCAAGGGCTTGGCACTGAAGCTTTCTTT	CASSPVSQGLGTEAFF
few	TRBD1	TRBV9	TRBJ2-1	TGTGCCAGCAGCGCCCGACAGGGTGAGGGTGATGAGCAGTTCTTC	CASSARQGEGDEQFF
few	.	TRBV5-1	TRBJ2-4	TGCGCCAGCAGCTTGCCACAGGGATTAGCCAAAAACATTCAGTACTTC	CASSLPQGLAKNIQYF
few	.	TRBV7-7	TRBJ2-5	TGTGCCAGCAGCGTTGTTGGGGCCCAAGAGACCCAGTACTTC	CASSVVGAQETQYF
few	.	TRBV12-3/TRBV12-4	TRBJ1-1	TGTGCCAGCACCCTTAGGGGCACGAACACTGAAGCTTTCTTT	CASTLRGTNTEAFF
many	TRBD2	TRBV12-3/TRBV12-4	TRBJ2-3	TGTGCCAGCAGCTTCTTAGCGGGGGGCACAGATACGCAGTATTTT	CASSFLAGGTDTQYF
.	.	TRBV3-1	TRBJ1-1	TGTGCCAGCACCCAAGGCCTGGACACTGAAGCTTTCTTT	CASTQGLDTEAFF
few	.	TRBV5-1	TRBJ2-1	TGCGCCAGCAGCTTGCTCCCGACCCGGAGGAATGAGCAGTTCTTC	CASSLLPTRRNEQFF
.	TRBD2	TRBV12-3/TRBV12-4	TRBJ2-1	TGTGCCAGCAGTTGGGTAAGCGGGGTTGAGCAGTTCTTC	CASSWVSGVEQFF
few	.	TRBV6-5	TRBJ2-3	TGTGCCAGCAGCATGACTAGCACAGATACGCAGTATTTT	CASSMTSTDTQYF
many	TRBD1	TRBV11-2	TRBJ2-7	TGTGCCAGCAGCTCGGGACAGGGGGGACCATACGAGCAGTACTTC	CASSSGQGGPYEQYF
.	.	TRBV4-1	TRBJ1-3	TGCGCCAGCAGCCAAGATTACTATGCGAACTCTGGAAACACCATATATTTT	CASSQDYYANSGNTIYF
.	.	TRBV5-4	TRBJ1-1	TGTGCCAGCAGCTTGGAGAGCAGCCGCGAAGCTTTCTTT	CASSLESSREAFF
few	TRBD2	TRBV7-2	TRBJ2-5	TGTGCCAGCAGCTTTGGGGGGGATCAAGAGACCCAGTACTTC	CASSFGGDQETQYF
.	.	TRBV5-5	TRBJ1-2	TGTGCCAGCAGCTTGGAAGAAGGGTACTATGGCTACACCTTC	CASSLEEGYYGYTF
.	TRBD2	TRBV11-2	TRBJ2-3	TGTGCCAGCAGCTCGACTAGCTACCGGTATTTT	CASSSTSYRYF
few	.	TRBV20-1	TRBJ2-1	TGCAGTGCCACAGGGCCGTCCTACAATGAGCAGTTCTTC	CSATGPSYNEQFF
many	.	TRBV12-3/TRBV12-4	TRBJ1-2	TGTGCCAGCAGTTTAATGAGGGTCTATGGCTACACCTTC	CASSLMRVYGYTF
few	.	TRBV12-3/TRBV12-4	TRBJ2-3	TGTGCCAGCAGTTTCTACCGAGATACGCAGTATTTT	CASSFYRDTQYF
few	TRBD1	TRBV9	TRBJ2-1	TGTGCCAGCAGCGTAGCCGACAGGGGATGGGGCAATGAGCAGTTCTTC	CASSVADRGWGNEQFF
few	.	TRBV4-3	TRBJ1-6	TGCGCCAGCAGCCAAGATTGGGGGGCCCCTCCCTCGAGCTCCTATAATTCACCCCTCCACTTT	CASSQDWGAPPSSSYNSPLHF
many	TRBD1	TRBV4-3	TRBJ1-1	TGCGCCAGCAGCCGGGACAGGGGAGCTGAAGCTTTCTTT	CASSRDRGAEAFF